This T cell receptor (beta chain) was obtained from a study of identical twins listed by TCRdb under 2016. Context from the whole study: TCR alpha and beta repertoires from monozygotic twins, unrelated adults of various ages and cord blood were deep-sequenced to test whether fetal clonotypes persist. To rule out contamination, the twin experiments were replicated at different times with different library preparation protocols. The paper's findings and limits, for the study overall: Fewer insertions were carried by abundant cord blood beta clonotypes, a similar but weaker trend appeared in young adult naive repertoires, and no such trend appeared in memory repertoires. Out-of-frame TCR alpha sharing in monozygotic twins was systematically underestimated by recombination models, whereas sharing between unrelated individuals was in agreement with the recombination models. Compared with coincidental sharing between unrelated individuals, an excess of low generation-probability sequences was observed among out-of-frame TCR alpha sequences shared between twins. Zero-insertion analyses could be partly confounded by invariant T cells such as MAIT and iNKT, although diverse VJ usage argued against such confounding for most clonotypes. Conclusions relied on cross-sectional statistical analysis, since the same donors could not be followed over many years. A weaker excess of twin sharing was found in beta out-of-frame sequences because the signal-to-noise ratio was lowered by fewer shared sequences.

All donors were healthy Caucasians. Three pairs of female monozygotic twins, all aged about 18 to 30 years, were included in the twin cohort. Positive isolation kits from Invitrogen were used to isolate CD4+ and CD8+ T cell populations. Library method: 5' RACE. The instrument was an Illumina HiSeq 2000. Template switching added a universal primer binding site, and the final cDNA carried a unique molecular identifier that allowed TCR cDNA molecules to be counted accurately. Specific primers in the conserved constant-segment region were used to synthesize first-strand cDNA for TCR alpha and beta chains. To control for contamination, each cDNA library was double barcoded with a SMART-Mk sample barcode plus Illumina barcodes. TruSeq adapter sequences, together with Illumina sample barcodes, were added in two successive PCR steps. The Illumina HiSeq platform was used with custom primers to sequence TCR alpha and beta cDNA libraries. In the source study's methods: MiGEC processed the raw reads to extract unique molecular identifiers, while MiXCR was used to determine the CDR3 positions. Recombination models were inferred per individual with the repgenHMM and IGoR tools using an EM algorithm. The tcR package in R was used for shared clonotype analysis, with sharing normalized by the product of cloneset sizes. To study raw recombination without the effects of thymic and clonal selection, out-of-frame nonproductive sequences were analyzed. TCRdb ran its own pipeline on the public reads, namely fastp trimming at Q25 and MiXCR clone calling, and kept in-frame beta chains. Merged by CDR3 protein, the rows form single entries marked with the most common genes and DNA. The authors' filters were not applied to this entry. The sample contains 250,000 to 350,000 distinct CDR3 sequences, 8% to 9.5% of them found a single time. Of the sample, roughly 6.8% is held by the ten largest clones.

The CDR3, from cysteine to phenylalanine, totals 16 residues. This entry keeps only the CDR3 DNA: 48 bases, framed from base 1. For this chain, trimming is 1 base at the V end and 2 bases at the J end, and the number of junction bases without a gene match is 8. From a lookup of the germline V gene, CDR1 and CDR2 are SGHDT and YYEEEE. This clonotype appeared a few times. There is no known antigen for this receptor. No much larger clonotype is one base removed from it; base qualities were not supplied. This sample also belongs to another study, concerning yellow fever vaccine responses in identical twins. The second study's authors report: The authors reported that the T cell response to vaccination in identical twins appeared partly convergent and partly personalized. Focusing on identical twins, the study followed the T cell clones that responded to the vaccine, and did so with precision.

The sequence derives from a woman between 18 and 29 years old in good health. Sequenced material: CD8+ T cells sorted from blood. The chain uses TRBV5-6 and TRBJ2-7; 8 of the junction bases match TRBD2. The CDR3: CASSLFPGLGTYEQYF. The nucleotides are TGTGCCAGCAGCTTGTTTCCGGGACTAGGGACCTACGAGCAGTACTTC.